The 8 T cell receptor beta chains below all came from one sample that was sequenced in a study of shared clonotypes between healthy human individuals. CD8 cells regarded as naive lacked CD45RO, were positively chosen for CCR7, and omitted terminally differentiated effector memory CD45RA+ cells. Produced via immunoSEQ multiplex PCR; TCRdb's table is partial and in-frame only. The sample has a few hundred thousand clones; over 95% are singletons. The specimen was naive CD8+ T cells sorted from blood. The receptors shown here come from a woman aged 25 to 39 in good health.

The chain uses TRBV25-1 and TRBJ2-1, with 7 bases that match TRBD1. V lost 3 bases to trimming and J lost 14 bases; unmatched junction nucleotides: 7. Looked up from germline, CDR1 is MGHDK and CDR2 is SYGVNS. The CDR3 runs 12 residues. The CDR3 coding sequence is TGTGCCAGCAGTGAGCCTGGGCAGGGGGAGTTCTTC. Its protein product is CASSEPGQGEFF.

The chain has TRBV25-1 and TRBJ2-7, with 13 bases fitting TRBD2. V was clipped by 4 bases and J by 1 base; unmatched bases: 1. This CDR3 spans 15 amino acids. In germline, CDR1 is MGHDK, CDR2 SYGVNS. CDR3 sequence reads: CASSVLAGGSYEQYF. The DNA for the CDR3 is TGTGCCAGCAGTGTACTAGCGGGAGGGTCCTACGAGCAGTACTTC.

CDR3 coding DNA: TGTGCCAGCAGCGTGGGGGCAGAGACCCAGTACTTC. Its translation is CASSVGAETQYF. The V and J genes are TRBV5-6 and TRBJ2-5, with D perhaps matching TRBD1 (6 bases). The germline gives CDR1 SGHDT, CDR2 YYEEEE. CDR3 length: 12 residues. Trimming took off 4 bases at V and 4 bases at J, with 8 bases between the two ends.

This clone appeared a single time. The chain uses TRBV29-1 and TRBJ2-5; tentative D call: TRBD2 (5 bases). The J call may be wrong; the DNA end is better matched by TRBJ2-7. This CDR3 comprises 13 residues. Germline lookup yields CDR1 SQVTM and CDR2 ANQGSEA. In DNA, the CDR3 is TGCAGCGTTGGTGAGGGATTGACCTACGAGCAGTACTTC. This translates into CSVGEGLTYEQYF.

This rearrangement joins TRBV11-3 to TRBJ1-1; TRBD1 might be the D (5 bases). V lost 6 bases to trimming and J lost 3 bases, with 17 bases between them. CDR3 length: 15 residues. CDR1 and CDR2 (germline): SGHNT, YENEEA. CDR3 region: CASRPRGEGDTEAFF. DNA of the CDR3: TGTGCCAGCAGACCCCGAGGCGAAGGGGACACTGAAGCTTTCTTT.

The V and J genes are TRBV30 and TRBJ2-5; possibly TRBD1 or TRBD2 for D (5 bases each). CDR1 and CDR2 (germline): GTSNPN, SVGIG (reference sequence). The length of the CDR3 is 12 residues. Trimming shortened V by 7 bases and J by 7 bases, and 16 bases separated the two germline ends. The CDR3 coding sequence is TGTGCCTCCCAAGCGGCCCAGGGGACCCAGTACTTC. Translating gives CASQAAQGTQYF.

This chain's CDR3 is CASSDRRGDEQYF. The DNA of the CDR3 is TGCGCCAGCAGTGACCGCAGGGGCGACGAGCAGTACTTC. This chain joins TRBV10-2 and TRBJ2-7, with D perhaps matching TRBD1 (6 bases). The V gene's germline CDR1 is WSHSY and CDR2 SAAADI. This CDR3 has 13 residues. V gave up 3 bases and J gave up 5 bases, with 11 bases separating them.

The chain employs TRBV9 and TRBJ2-1; 13 bases line up with TRBD2. The CDR3 is 17 amino acids. Losses at the gene ends were 3 bases for V and 7 bases for J; bases not matched to a gene: 10. Germline V gene data show CDR1 as SGDLS and CDR2 as YYNGEE. The CDR3: CASSDSATSGRGNEQFF. CDR3 bases: TGTGCCAGCAGCGACTCTGCCACTAGCGGGAGGGGGAATGAGCAGTTCTTC. Filled out from reference TRBV9 and TRBJ2-1, the complete variable domain reads DSGVTQTPKHLITATGQRVTLRCSPRSGDLSVYWYQQSLDQGLQFLIQYYNGEERAKGNILERFSAQQFPDLHSELNLSSLELGDSALYFCASSDSATSGRGNEQFFGPGTRLTVL.